A single sample is the source of the 3 T cell receptor beta chains below, sequenced in a study of T cells in localized non-small cell lung cancer. Measured with immunoSEQ multiplex PCR; TCRdb has only the in-frame clones, and not every one. The sample holds about 30,000 clones, around 90% seen once. Material: peripheral blood, obtained before any cancer treatment. The receptors were gathered from a female donor over 55 with stage I lung adenocarcinoma.

This clone was recorded only once. This chain joins TRBV5-1 and TRBJ2-2; the D gene is possibly TRBD1 (6 bases). CDR1 is SGHRS and CDR2 is YFSETQ in the germline V gene. The length of the CDR3 is 15 residues. V was shortened by 0 bases and J by 0 bases, with 6 bases between the two germline ends. The chain's CDR3 is CASSLAGANTGELFF. CDR3 bases: TGCGCCAGCAGCTTGGCAGGGGCGAACACCGGGGAGCTGTTTTTT. The variable domain in full, completed from reference TRBV5-1 and TRBJ2-2, reads KAGVTQTPRYLIKTRGQQVTLSCSPISGHRSVSWYQQTPGQGLQFLFEYFSETQRNKGNFPGRFSGRQFSNSRSEMNVSTLELGDSALYLCASSLAGANTGELFFGEGSRLTVL.

This clone has a handful of counts. This chain uses TRBV27 with TRBJ2-1; D possibly corresponds to TRBD2 (6 bases). The CDR3 sequence is 11 residues long. The germline gives CDR1 MNHEY, CDR2 SMNVEV (reference sequence). The ends were cut back, 5 bases at V and 10 bases at J, with 9 bases in the middle. The CDR3 coding sequence is TGTGCCAGCAGTCTCGGACTAGAGCAGTTCTTC. It is translated as CASSLGLEQFF.

The chain is built from TRBV9 and TRBJ2-3, with TRBD2 matching 12 bases. Germline CDR1 is SGDLS and CDR2 is YYNGEE. V gave up 2 bases and J gave up 1 base; unmatched junction bases: 5. The CDR3 sequence is 17 residues long. DNA for the CDR3: TGTGCCAGCAGCGTCACGACTAGCGGGAGTGGCACAGATACGCAGTATTTT. This translates into CASSVTTSGSGTDTQYF.